The next 16 T cell receptor beta chains were all read from a single sample in a study of patients and donors after allogeneic stem cell transplantation. TCRdb reprocessed the RT-PCR reads via MiXCR and lists one record per CDR3 protein. The sample includes roughly 960,000 distinct CDR3 sequences, roughly 18% of them seen just once. Sequenced material: blood, either unsorted or a sorted T cell fraction (not recorded which). The receptor set was obtained from a human donor who was either an allogeneic HSCT recipient or a stem cell or donor lymphocyte infusion donor (not recorded which). It is not recorded whose cells these are; they may come from a transplant donor.

This sequence joins TRBV29-1 and TRBJ1-1; possible D gene TRBD1, 6 bases. V shed 6 bases and J shed 0 bases, with 14 bases lying between them. This CDR3 spans 14 amino acids. Germline CDR1 reads SQVTM; CDR2 reads ANQGSEA. The CDR3 bases are TGCAGCGTAGACAAGGGACAAATGAACACTGAAGCTTTCTTT. Translation: CSVDKGQMNTEAFF.

This rearrangement joins TRBV20-1 to TRBJ1-2; 9 bases line up with TRBD1. Germline V gene data show CDR1 as DFQATT and CDR2 as SNEGSKA (reference sequence). The CDR3 is made up of 12 amino acids. The junction had 7 bases not matched to a gene; V was cut back by 6 bases and J by 8 bases. For the CDR3, the DNA is TGCAGTGCCGCACAGGGGGCGCAAGGCTACACCTTC. Its translation: CSAAQGAQGYTF.

The chain uses TRBV10-3 and TRBJ1-5, with D perhaps TRBD1 (6 bases). Trimming cost V 1 base and J 6 bases, with 16 bases left between them. The CDR3 sequence is 16 residues long. Germline V CDR1 and CDR2: ENHRY, SYGVKD. CDR3: CAISELGEGVSQPQHF. CDR3 DNA sequence: TGTGCCATCAGTGAGTTAGGCGAGGGGGTTTCTCAGCCCCAGCATTTT.

The chain couples TRBV14 to TRBJ2-2, with 8 bases aligning to TRBD2. The CDR3 has 17 residues. J was trimmed by 7 bases and V by 0 bases; bases with no gene match: 10. Germline V gene data show CDR1 as SGHDN and CDR2 as FVKESK. CDR3 sequence reads: CASSQDAQREIGGELFF. CDR3 in DNA: TGTGCCAGCAGCCAAGATGCCCAGCGGGAGATCGGCGGGGAGCTGTTTTTT.

The genes are TRBV5-6 and TRBJ2-7; D remains unclear. The ends were cut back, 2 bases at V and 3 bases at J, with 12 bases in the middle. The CDR3 sequence is 14 residues long. The germline V gene encodes CDR1 SGHDT and CDR2 YYEEEE. The CDR3 loop reads CASSFVQRLYEQYF. The DNA for the CDR3 is TGTGCCAGCAGCTTCGTACAGCGCCTCTACGAGCAGTACTTC.

This clonotype has more than one count but fewer than ten. The CDR3 spells CASSFREGGGYTF. The CDR3 nucleotides read TGTGCCAGCAGTTTCAGGGAAGGGGGTGGCTACACCTTC. The chain recombines TRBV27 with TRBJ1-2; D is perhaps TRBD1 (6 bases). The CDR3 consists of 13 residues. The V end lost 3 bases, the J end lost 7 bases, and 12 bases lay between the germline ends. Germline values: CDR1 MNHEY, CDR2 SMNVEV (reference sequence).

The rearrangement uses TRBV12-3 or TRBV12-4 and TRBJ1-1, with D perhaps TRBD1 (6 bases). With 4 bases removed from V and 9 bases from J, the gap between germline ends came to 12 bases. The length of the CDR3 is 12 residues. DNA for the CDR3: TGTGCCAGCAGTTACCGACAGGTTAAAGCTTTCTTT. Translating gives CASSYRQVKAFF.

This clonotype was counted a few times. This chain joins TRBV20-1 and TRBJ2-1; the match to TRBD2 covers 10 bases. The CDR3 runs to 15 residues. CDR1 and CDR2 from the germline V gene are DFQATT and SNEGSKA (reference sequence). After removal of 3 bases from V and 8 bases from J, the junction contained 10 bases not matched to a gene. The CDR3 coding sequence is TGCAGTGCTAGCCCTGTTCGACTAGCGGGTTATGAGCAGTTCTTC. This encodes CSASPVRLAGYEQFF.

The chain uses TRBV7-2 and TRBJ2-1; possibly TRBD2 for D (6 bases). Germline CDR1 is SGHTA and CDR2 is FQGNSA. With 1 base removed from V and 6 bases from J, the gap between germline ends came to 16 bases. CDR3 length equals 16 residues. Here the CDR3 DNA reads TGTGCCAGCAGCTTAGGGGCTAGCGTCGGTACCAATGAGCAGTTCTTC. Its translation is CASSLGASVGTNEQFF.

This clonotype was observed at least ten times. The chain couples TRBV27 to TRBJ2-1; D is undetermined. Trimming took 0 bases from V and 3 from J, leaving 12 bases between them. Germline V CDR1 and CDR2: MNHEY, SMNVEV (reference sequence). The CDR3 consists of 16 residues. The CDR3, as DNA: TGTGCCAGCAGTTTATCCCTAGAACTCTTCTACAATGAGCAGTTCTTC. Translation gives CASSLSLELFYNEQFF.

The J gene is TRBJ2-3, the V gene TRBV7-2; D ambiguous. Germline CDR1 and CDR2: SGHTA and FQGNSA. This CDR3 has 12 residues. V lost 5 bases, J lost 2 bases, and 5 bases lay in between. Written as DNA, the CDR3 is TGTGCCAGCAGCGTACTCACAGATACGCAGTATTTT. Protein product: CASSVLTDTQYF.

The chain employs TRBV12-3 or TRBV12-4 and TRBJ2-7; D might be TRBD2 (5 bases). The CDR3 loop spans 15 amino acids. V dropped 6 bases and J dropped 5 bases, with 20 bases sitting between them. CDR3 DNA: TGTGCCAGCAGCCGTGACGGGCCGAGGAGGCACGAGCAGTACTTC. Amino acid sequence: CASSRDGPRRHEQYF.

V gene TRBV12-3 or TRBV12-4 combines with J gene TRBJ2-2; 7 bases line up with TRBD1. There are 13 residues in the CDR3. V dropped 10 bases and J dropped 4; count of bases not matched to a gene: 6. The CDR3 coding sequence is TGTGCCACCGCTGGACAGGTCACCGGGGAGCTGTTTTTT. This gives the protein CATAGQVTGELFF.

The chain joins TRBV9 to TRBJ2-1, with 12 positions matching TRBD2. CDR3 length equals 16 residues. Germline V gene data show CDR1 as SGDLS and CDR2 as YYNGEE. V trimming: 1 base; J trimming: 2 bases; junction bases outside the gene matches: 1. The CDR3 reads CASSVRLAGAYNEQFF. CDR3 bases: TGTGCCAGCAGCGTAAGACTAGCGGGAGCCTACAATGAGCAGTTCTTC.

The CDR3 DNA follows: TGTGCCAGCAGCTTAGGTTCCGACAGGGGCTACGAGCAGTACTTC. Encoded protein: CASSLGSDRGYEQYF. This rearrangement joins TRBV7-3 to TRBJ2-7; 8 positions match TRBD1. The CDR3 loop spans 15 amino acids. In germline, CDR1 is SGHTA, CDR2 FQGTGA. The V and J ends lost 2 bases and 3 bases, in that order; junction bases with no gene match: 6.

This chain joins TRBV20-1 and TRBJ2-5, with a possible D match to TRBD1 (5 bases). The CDR3 is 13 amino acids. Germline CDR1 is DFQATT and CDR2 is SNEGSKA (reference sequence). The CDR3 reads CSGSLGVTETQYF. CDR3 in DNA: TGCTCAGGGTCCCTAGGAGTGACGGAGACCCAGTACTTC.